This TCR beta chain derives from a study of cytomegalovirus exposure and HLA in healthy donors. General study results and limits: Later analysis demonstrated an association between a missense DCLRE1C variant and TCR beta V- and J-gene trimming. From TCR beta sequences, most subjects' HLA-A and HLA-B alleles were reportedly predicted accurately. Per a later analysis, under 20,000 TCR beta sequences showed association with HLA alleles at 0.05 false discovery rate.

Amplification used 60 Vbeta primers and 13 Jbeta primers. TCRdb's table, derived via immunoSEQ multiplex PCR, lists solely in-frame clones and lacks some. The data hold roughly 120,000 clones, with roughly 74% observed a single time. A remark on this clone: Its antigen remains unidentified.

Germline V gene data show CDR1 as MGHRA and CDR2 as YSYEKL. The V gene end was trimmed by 2 bases and the J gene end by 4 bases; junction bases not matched to a gene: 10. The CDR3 is made up of 17 amino acids. The genes are TRBV4-1 and TRBJ2-5; 10 bases line up with TRBD2. This TCR derives from a woman between 45 and 65 years old in good health and CMV-seropositive. The specimen sequenced was PBMCs. DNA for the CDR3: TGCGCCAGCAGCCAACGAACTAGCGGGGCCCAACGAGAGACCCAGTACTTC. It is translated as CASSQRTSGAQRETQYF.